One and the same sample provided the 21 T cell receptor beta chains below, sequenced in a study of cytomegalovirus exposure and HLA in healthy donors. With 60 Vbeta and 13 Jbeta primers, the PCR was carried out. Using immunoSEQ multiplex PCR, the repertoire was profiled, and TCRdb retains in-frame clones only, with some absent. The table has 95,000 to 100,000 clones, approximately 77% seen once. The sequencing sample was made of PBMCs. The source is a female donor in good health and CMV-seronegative.

The rearrangement uses TRBV7-3 and TRBJ2-1; 7 nucleotides agree with TRBD2. CDR1 and CDR2 from the germline V gene are SGHTA and FQGTGA. The CDR3 loop spans 15 amino acids. Trimming cost V 1 base and J 5 bases; bases outside gene matches: 5. This CDR3 reads CASSLSAGANNEQFF. CDR3 bases: TGTGCCAGCAGCTTAAGTGCGGGAGCGAACAATGAGCAGTTCTTC.

The chain is built from TRBV9 and TRBJ2-1; no clear D. Looked up from germline, CDR1 is SGDLS and CDR2 is YYNGEE. This CDR3 spans 13 amino acids. Trimming stripped 0 bases from V and 5 bases from J, with 6 bases between. The CDR3 DNA follows: TGTGCCAGCAGCGTAGAAGAGAACAATGAGCAGTTCTTC. It translates to CASSVEENNEQFF. Using reference TRBV9 and TRBJ2-1 for the parts outside the CDR3, the full variable domain is DSGVTQTPKHLITATGQRVTLRCSPRSGDLSVYWYQQSLDQGLQFLIQYYNGEERAKGNILERFSAQQFPDLHSELNLSSLELGDSALYFCASSVEENNEQFFGPGTRLTVL.

The J gene is TRBJ2-2, the V gene TRBV19; TRBD1 might be the D (6 bases). Germline V lookup: CDR1 LNHDA, CDR2 SQIVND (reference sequence). The CDR3 length is 15 residues. V was cut by 4 bases and J by 1 base, with 10 bases left in between. The CDR3 DNA sequence: TGTGCCAGTAGTAAACAGGGATGGAACACCGGGGAGCTGTTTTTT. It is translated as CASSKQGWNTGELFF.

This sequence joins TRBV9 and TRBJ2-7; D is undetermined. The V gene lost 0 bases and the J gene lost 3 bases, with 7 bases spanning the gap. The germline V gene encodes CDR1 SGDLS and CDR2 YYNGEE. The CDR3 extends over 13 amino acids. CDR3 loop: CASSVAAGYEQYF. CDR3 nucleotides: TGTGCCAGCAGCGTAGCTGCCGGCTACGAGCAGTACTTC.

This clone was found once. V gene TRBV7-2 combines with J gene TRBJ2-4; 11 bases map to TRBD1. Trimming removed 5 bases from V and 6 bases from J; junction bases left unmatched: 6. Germline V gives CDR1 SGHTA, CDR2 FQGNSA. The CDR3 is made up of 15 amino acids. CDR3 bases: TGTGCCAGCAGCGCCTGGACAGGGGGCGGAAACATTCAGTACTTC. This gives the protein CASSAWTGGGNIQYF.

This clone was counted a single time. The genes are TRBV7-6 and TRBJ2-3; 8 bases line up with TRBD2. The CDR3 is 16 amino acids. Germline trimming cut 3 bases from V and 3 bases from J; bases unmatched to any gene: 8. Germline lookup yields CDR1 SGHVS and CDR2 FNYEAQ. CDR3 region: CASSFSGSGWTDTQYF. The CDR3 nucleotides read TGTGCCAGCAGCTTCAGCGGGAGCGGGTGGACAGATACGCAGTATTTT.

This clone came up a few times. CDR3 sequence (DNA): TGTGCCAGCAGCTTAGGAGTAACCACTGAAGCTTTCTTT. Translating it yields CASSLGVTTEAFF. This rearrangement joins TRBV7-6 to TRBJ1-1; no definite D call. The CDR3 contains 13 residues. V dropped 1 base and J dropped 4 bases, with 7 bases sitting between them. Germline V gene sequence: CDR1 SGHVS, CDR2 FNYEAQ.

The chain has TRBV29-1 and TRBJ1-1; 9 bases are a match to TRBD1. CDR1 and CDR2 (germline): SQVTM, ANQGSEA. The CDR3 totals 13 residues. V trimming: 4 bases; J trimming: 4 bases; junction bases outside the gene matches: 4. Here the CDR3 reads CSVGGQGSTEAFF. The CDR3 nucleotides read TGCAGCGTTGGGGGACAGGGCAGCACTGAAGCTTTCTTT.

This clone has more than one count but fewer than ten. V usage is TRBV6-5 and J usage is TRBJ1-4; D is uncertain. CDR1 and CDR2 (germline): MNHEY, SVGAGI. The V end was cut by 5 bases, the J end by 2 bases, with 12 bases between. The CDR3 extends over 15 amino acids. CDR3 coding DNA: TGTGCCAGCAGTCGAATCCGGGGTACTAATGAAAAACTGTTTTTT. Encoded protein: CASSRIRGTNEKLFF.

This chain uses TRBV11-2 with TRBJ1-2; TRBD1 aligns across 8 bases. The germline V gene encodes CDR1 SGHAT and CDR2 FQNNGV. Unmatched junction bases numbered 11, after V lost 3 bases and J lost 8 bases. This CDR3 is 15 amino acids long. The CDR3 coding sequence is TGTGCCAGCAGCTTTACAGACAGGGGTAGGATGGGCTACACCTTC. Translated: CASSFTDRGRMGYTF. The full variable domain, rest sourced from reference TRBV11-2 and TRBJ1-2, is EAGVAQSPRYKIIEKRQSVAFWCNPISGHATLYWYQQILGQGPKLLIQFQNNGVVDDSQLPKDRFSAERLKGVDSTLKIQPAKLEDSAVYLCASSFTDRGRMGYTFGSGTRLTVV.

This chain connects TRBV27 to TRBJ2-7; the D is unclear. V gave up 4 bases and J gave up 0 bases, with 7 bases separating them. CDR3 length equals 13 residues. CDR1 MNHEY and CDR2 SMNVEV come from the germline V gene (reference sequence). CDR3 protein: CASSYRSSYEQYF. The CDR3 DNA is TGTGCCAGCAGTTACCGGAGCTCCTACGAGCAGTACTTC.

This chain connects TRBV19 to TRBJ1-5, with TRBD1 as a possible D gene (6 bases). Trimming shortened V by 8 bases and J by 5 bases, and 13 bases separated the two germline ends. The V gene's germline CDR1 is LNHDA and CDR2 SQIVND (reference sequence). This CDR3 contains 13 residues. CDR3 DNA: TGTGCCAGTGAGGGGGGGAATTATCAGCCCCAGCATTTT. It codes for CASEGGNYQPQHF.

The CDR3 sequence is CASSLLQESYTF. CDR3 nucleotides: TGTGCCAGCAGCTTACTGCAGGAATCCTACACCTTC. The chain is built from TRBV7-9 and TRBJ1-2; no definite D call. The germline V and J ends were trimmed by 2 bases and 10 bases, with 11 bases remaining between them. This CDR3 comprises 12 residues. Germline V gene sequence: CDR1 SEHNR, CDR2 FQNEAQ (reference sequence).

This clone has a single count. The rearrangement links TRBV5-4 to TRBJ2-7; maybe TRBD2 (6 bases). CDR1 is SGHNT, CDR2 YYREEE, per germline (reference sequence). The CDR3 loop spans 14 amino acids. V was pared by 5 bases and J by 5 bases, with 17 bases between. The CDR3 DNA reads TGTGCCAGCAGGGACGGGACTGCCCCCCACGAGCAGTACTTC. It yields the protein CASRDGTAPHEQYF.

The chain carries TRBV11-3 and TRBJ1-3; possibly TRBD1 for D (5 bases). Germline V gene data show CDR1 as SGHNT and CDR2 as YENEEA. The V end lost 5 bases, the J end lost 4 bases, and 9 bases lay between the germline ends. This CDR3 spans 13 amino acids. The CDR3 protein is CASSKDRGNTIYF. CDR3 coding DNA: TGTGCCAGCAGCAAAGACAGAGGAAACACCATATATTTT. Based on the CDR3 plus reference TRBV11-3 and TRBJ1-3, the full variable domain is EAGVVQSPRYKIIEKKQPVAFWCNPISGHNTLYWYLQNLGQGPELLIRYENEEAVDDSQLPKDRFSAERLKGVDSTLKIQPAELGDSAVYLCASSKDRGNTIYFGEGSWLTVV.

In this sample, this clone turned up once. J is TRBJ2-1 and V is TRBV9; TRBD2 might be the D (5 bases). V lost 4 bases and J 7 bases, leaving 15 bases between the germline ends. This CDR3 region has 14 residues. The germline V gene has CDR1 SGDLS and CDR2 YYNGEE. The CDR3 sequence is CASSPRTPLNEQFF. CDR3 nucleotides: TGTGCCAGCAGCCCCCGGACTCCTTTGAATGAGCAGTTCTTC.

The chain carries TRBV10-2 and TRBJ2-1; TRBD2 aligns across 9 bases. Germline CDR1 reads WSHSY; CDR2 reads SAAADI. The CDR3 runs 16 residues. J gave up 5 bases and V 2 bases, and 7 bases lay outside the gene matches. The CDR3 bases are TGCGCCAGCAGTGAGGTCGGGACTAGCAAGGACAATGAGCAGTTCTTC. This sequence encodes CASSEVGTSKDNEQFF.

The chain is built from TRBV30 and TRBJ2-7; 7 positions agree with TRBD1. V was pared by 5 bases and J by 1 base, with 5 bases of the junction left unmatched. The length of the CDR3 is 13 residues. The germline gives CDR1 GTSNPN, CDR2 SVGIG (reference sequence). CDR3 sequence reads: CAWGAGGSYEQYF. In nucleotides, the CDR3 is TGTGCCTGGGGAGCAGGGGGATCCTACGAGCAGTACTTC.

The chain employs TRBV29-1 and TRBJ1-2; 7 bases align to TRBD1. Trimming took 5 bases from V and 7 from J; bases not matched to a gene: 7. CDR3 length: 12 amino acids. Germline CDR1 reads SQVTM; CDR2 reads ANQGSEA. CDR3 nucleotide sequence: TGCAGCGTTAGAGGAGGGGGCTTTGGCTACACCTTC. It codes for CSVRGGGFGYTF. The entire variable domain, with the rest obtained from reference TRBV29-1 and TRBJ1-2, is as follows: SAVISQKPSRDICQRGTSLTIQCQVDSQVTMMFWYRQQPGQSLTLIATANQGSEATYESGFVIDKFPISRPNLTFSTLTVSNMSPEDSSIYLCSVRGGGFGYTFGSGTRLTVV.

The chain carries TRBV9 and TRBJ2-1; D might be TRBD1 (5 bases). In germline, CDR1 is SGDLS, CDR2 YYNGEE. The CDR3 extends over 17 amino acids. Deletions cut 3 bases from V and 4 bases from J, with 20 bases between. The CDR3 region is CASSARAADVFYNEQFF. The CDR3 DNA is TGTGCCAGCAGCGCCAGGGCGGCGGACGTATTTTACAATGAGCAGTTCTTC. The full variable domain, its missing parts supplied by reference TRBV9 and TRBJ2-1, is DSGVTQTPKHLITATGQRVTLRCSPRSGDLSVYWYQQSLDQGLQFLIQYYNGEERAKGNILERFSAQQFPDLHSELNLSSLELGDSALYFCASSARAADVFYNEQFFGPGTRLTVL.

The rearrangement joins TRBV9 to TRBJ2-3; 8 nucleotides align to TRBD2. Germline V gene lookup returns CDR1 SGDLS and CDR2 YYNGEE. The CDR3 has 16 residues. V lost 2 bases, J lost 0 bases, and 5 bases stayed unmatched. This CDR3 is CASSVGAGGSTDTQYF. The CDR3 nucleotides read TGTGCCAGCAGCGTTGGGGCGGGGGGTAGCACAGATACGCAGTATTTT.